A selection of T cell receptor beta chains follows, all from one sample in a study of blood T cell repertoires in COVID-19. Generated by immunoSEQ multiplex PCR, the TCRdb table keeps only in-frame clones and is missing some. The table has about 86,000 clones, approximately 83% seen once. Sequencing was done on a sample of peripheral blood. These receptors were obtained from an elderly woman with active or convalescent COVID-19. Each CDR3 is given with its conserved first and last residue. A D gene is named only where the DNA matches it firmly. The size field is filled for only some rows; it gives once, few, many or a size class.

j_gene: TRBJ2-7; d_gene: .; v_gene: TRBV19; abundance: .; CDR3aa: CASQTTDSLPYEQYF; CDR3nt: TGTGCCAGCCAGACCACGGACAGCCTTCCGTACGAGCAGTACTTC
j_gene: TRBJ2-5; d_gene: .; v_gene: TRBV19; abundance: few; CDR3aa: CASSISSSLQGQETQYF; CDR3nt: TGTGCCAGTAGTATATCATCGTCGCTCCAGGGCCAAGAGACCCAGTACTTC
j_gene: TRBJ2-2; d_gene: TRBD2; v_gene: TRBV4-1; abundance: .; CDR3aa: CASSQEAAPSGSGTGELFF; CDR3nt: TGCGCCAGCAGCCAAGAAGCGGCCCCTAGCGGGAGTGGCACCGGGGAGCTGTTTTTT
j_gene: TRBJ1-2; d_gene: TRBD1; v_gene: TRBV6-5; abundance: few; CDR3aa: CASSYSDRGSPYGYTF; CDR3nt: TGTGCCAGCAGTTACTCGGACAGGGGATCCCCCTATGGCTACACCTTC
j_gene: TRBJ2-1; d_gene: TRBD2; v_gene: TRBV4-2; abundance: .; CDR3aa: CASSQELLAGVGEQFF; CDR3nt: TGTGCCAGCAGCCAAGAATTACTAGCGGGAGTTGGTGAGCAGTTCTTC
j_gene: TRBJ1-1; d_gene: TRBD1; v_gene: TRBV19; abundance: .; CDR3aa: CASSITGVYTEAFF; CDR3nt: TGTGCCAGTAGTATAACAGGGGTATACACTGAAGCTTTCTTT
j_gene: TRBJ2-1; d_gene: TRBD2; v_gene: TRBV2; abundance: .; CDR3aa: CASIFAPSGGAAFF; CDR3nt: TGTGCCAGCATCTTCGCCCCTAGCGGGGGGGCGGCGTTCTTC
j_gene: TRBJ1-3; d_gene: .; v_gene: TRBV29-1; abundance: .; CDR3aa: CSVEQGNTIYF; CDR3nt: TGCAGCGTTGAACAGGGGAACACCATATATTTT
j_gene: TRBJ2-1; d_gene: .; v_gene: TRBV11-1; abundance: .; CDR3aa: CASSSLIGVAYNEQFF; CDR3nt: TGTGCCAGCAGTTCACTCATCGGGGTAGCCTACAATGAGCAGTTCTTC
j_gene: TRBJ2-2; d_gene: .; v_gene: TRBV11-2; abundance: once; CDR3aa: CASSRGNTGELFF; CDR3nt: TGTGCCAGCAGCCGGGGGAACACCGGGGAGCTGTTTTTT
j_gene: TRBJ1-2; d_gene: TRBD1; v_gene: TRBV5-5; abundance: .; CDR3aa: CASSQLGQENYGYTF; CDR3nt: TGTGCCAGCAGCCAATTGGGACAGGAAAACTATGGCTACACCTTC
j_gene: TRBJ1-1; d_gene: .; v_gene: TRBV7-9; abundance: few; CDR3aa: CASSSARQEKMNTEAFF; CDR3nt: TGTGCCAGCAGCTCCGCCAGACAGGAGAAAATGAACACTGAAGCTTTCTTT
j_gene: TRBJ1-5; d_gene: TRBD1; v_gene: TRBV5-6; abundance: .; CDR3aa: CASSLRRTGLGYSNQPQHF; CDR3nt: TGTGCCAGCAGCTTGAGGAGGACAGGGCTGGGTTATAGCAATCAGCCCCAGCATTTT
j_gene: TRBJ1-1; d_gene: TRBD1; v_gene: TRBV19; abundance: .; CDR3aa: CASNPAGQGVTEAFF; CDR3nt: TGTGCCAGTAATCCCGCGGGACAGGGCGTCACTGAAGCTTTCTTT
j_gene: TRBJ2-5; d_gene: .; v_gene: TRBV4-1; abundance: .; CDR3aa: CASSQGYSKETQYF; CDR3nt: TGCGCCAGCAGCCAAGGGTACAGCAAAGAGACCCAGTACTTC
j_gene: TRBJ2-5; d_gene: .; v_gene: TRBV7-9; abundance: .; CDR3aa: CASSFLPGGGQYF; CDR3nt: TGTGCCAGCAGCTTTTTACCAGGAGGTGGCCAGTACTTC
j_gene: TRBJ2-3; d_gene: .; v_gene: TRBV5-1; abundance: .; CDR3aa: CASSGRMEGTDTQYF; CDR3nt: TGCGCCAGCAGCGGCAGGATGGAGGGCACAGATACGCAGTATTTT
j_gene: TRBJ2-7; d_gene: TRBD1; v_gene: TRBV7-9; abundance: .; CDR3aa: CASSPRQGGYEQYF; CDR3nt: TGTGCCAGCAGCCCGCGACAGGGTGGGTACGAGCAGTACTTC
j_gene: TRBJ2-5; d_gene: TRBD2; v_gene: TRBV6-4; abundance: .; CDR3aa: CASTLAGGLNTQETQYF; CDR3nt: TGTGCCAGCACTTTAGCGGGGGGGCTAAATACACAAGAGACCCAGTACTTC
j_gene: TRBJ1-1; d_gene: TRBD1; v_gene: TRBV7-8; abundance: .; CDR3aa: CASTRTGGVLDTEAFF; CDR3nt: TGTGCCAGCACCAGGACAGGGGGCGTATTGGATACTGAAGCTTTCTTT
j_gene: TRBJ1-4; d_gene: TRBD1; v_gene: TRBV30; abundance: .; CDR3aa: CAWTAGGGGEKLFF; CDR3nt: TGTGCCTGGACCGCAGGGGGCGGAGGTGAAAAACTGTTTTTT
j_gene: TRBJ2-7; d_gene: .; v_gene: TRBV4-1; abundance: .; CDR3aa: CASSQDRQGPYEQYF; CDR3nt: TGCGCCAGCAGCCAAGATAGGCAGGGGCCCTACGAGCAGTACTTC
j_gene: TRBJ2-7; d_gene: .; v_gene: TRBV4-3; abundance: .; CDR3aa: CASSQDGGLQGRNEQYF; CDR3nt: TGCGCCAGCAGCCAAGATGGAGGGTTGCAGGGCCGTAACGAGCAGTACTTC
j_gene: TRBJ1-5; d_gene: .; v_gene: TRBV4-3; abundance: .; CDR3aa: CASSQDWHQPQHF; CDR3nt: TGCGCCAGCAGCCAAGATTGGCATCAGCCCCAGCATTTT
j_gene: TRBJ2-1; d_gene: TRBD2; v_gene: TRBV6-5; abundance: once; CDR3aa: CASSTPSRGDNEQFF; CDR3nt: TGTGCCAGCAGTACCCCCTCGCGGGGGGACAATGAGCAGTTCTTC
j_gene: TRBJ2-1; d_gene: .; v_gene: TRBV3-1/TRBV3-2; abundance: .; CDR3aa: CASNLQGYEQFF; CDR3nt: TGTGCCAGCAACCTCCAGGGTTATGAGCAGTTCTTC
j_gene: TRBJ1-5; d_gene: .; v_gene: TRBV28; abundance: once; CDR3aa: CASTHHGVFNQPQHF; CDR3nt: TGTGCCAGCACCCACCACGGAGTGTTCAATCAGCCCCAGCATTTT
j_gene: TRBJ2-1; d_gene: TRBD2; v_gene: TRBV7-6; abundance: .; CDR3aa: CASSYFGWTSGVGYEQFF; CDR3nt: TGTGCCAGCAGCTACTTCGGATGGACTAGCGGGGTCGGTTATGAGCAGTTCTTC
j_gene: TRBJ1-6; d_gene: .; v_gene: TRBV18; abundance: .; CDR3aa: CASSAGQNSPLHF; CDR3nt: TGTGCCAGCTCAGCAGGGCAGAATTCACCCCTCCACTTT
j_gene: TRBJ2-5; d_gene: .; v_gene: TRBV24-1; abundance: .; CDR3aa: CATSDFGQQETQYF; CDR3nt: TGTGCCACCAGTGATTTTGGGCAGCAAGAGACCCAGTACTTC
j_gene: TRBJ1-2; d_gene: TRBD1; v_gene: TRBV12-3/TRBV12-4; abundance: once; CDR3aa: CASSPTGVRGYTF; CDR3nt: TGTGCCAGCAGCCCGACAGGGGTACGAGGCTACACCTTC
j_gene: TRBJ1-1; d_gene: .; v_gene: TRBV27; abundance: few; CDR3aa: CASSLQALNTEAFF; CDR3nt: TGTGCCAGCAGTTTACAGGCTCTGAACACTGAAGCTTTCTTT
j_gene: TRBJ2-3; d_gene: .; v_gene: TRBV28; abundance: .; CDR3aa: CASNRRGSTDTQYF; CDR3nt: TGTGCCAGCAACCGACGGGGAAGCACAGATACGCAGTATTTT
j_gene: TRBJ1-6; d_gene: .; v_gene: TRBV30; abundance: .; CDR3aa: CAGSRENNSPLHF; CDR3nt: TGTGCAGGATCCCGGGAAAATAATTCACCCCTCCACTTT
j_gene: TRBJ2-7; d_gene: TRBD2; v_gene: TRBV10-1; abundance: .; CDR3aa: CASSRPSGRTYEQYF; CDR3nt: TGCGCCAGCAGTCGCCCTAGCGGGCGCACCTACGAGCAGTACTTC
j_gene: TRBJ2-1; d_gene: TRBD2; v_gene: TRBV14; abundance: .; CDR3aa: CASSQASGRDYNEQFF; CDR3nt: TGTGCCAGCAGCCAGGCTAGCGGGAGGGACTACAATGAGCAGTTCTTC
j_gene: TRBJ1-4; d_gene: .; v_gene: TRBV18; abundance: .; CDR3aa: CASSPRDEKLFF; CDR3nt: TGTGCCAGCTCACCACGAGATGAAAAACTGTTTTTT
j_gene: TRBJ2-1; d_gene: TRBD1; v_gene: TRBV28; abundance: .; CDR3aa: CASSFRTGGFGNEQFF; CDR3nt: TGTGCCAGCAGTTTCAGGACAGGGGGCTTCGGCAATGAGCAGTTCTTC
j_gene: TRBJ2-6; d_gene: .; v_gene: TRBV9; abundance: .; CDR3aa: CASSPRGGRESGANVLTF; CDR3nt: TGTGCCAGCAGCCCGAGGGGGGGGCGCGAATCTGGGGCCAACGTCCTGACTTTC
j_gene: TRBJ1-2; d_gene: .; v_gene: TRBV4-1; abundance: .; CDR3aa: CASSQGGGYGYTF; CDR3nt: TGCGCCAGCAGCCAGGGAGGGGGGTATGGCTACACCTTC
j_gene: TRBJ1-4; d_gene: .; v_gene: TRBV3-1/TRBV3-2; abundance: .; CDR3aa: CASSQFTGLSANEKLFF; CDR3nt: TGTGCCAGCAGCCAGTTTACTGGTCTGTCGGCTAATGAAAAACTGTTTTTT
j_gene: TRBJ2-1; d_gene: .; v_gene: TRBV7-3; abundance: .; CDR3aa: CASSFRGSNNEQFF; CDR3nt: TGTGCCAGCAGCTTCCGGGGAAGTAACAATGAGCAGTTCTTC
j_gene: TRBJ2-1; d_gene: TRBD2; v_gene: TRBV6-2/TRBV6-3; abundance: .; CDR3aa: CASSYSGTTSGGKQFF; CDR3nt: TGTGCCAGCAGTTACTCCGGGACTACCTCCGGCGGTAAGCAGTTCTTC
j_gene: TRBJ1-2; d_gene: TRBD1; v_gene: TRBV7-8; abundance: once; CDR3aa: CASSPGDRGLEGYTF; CDR3nt: TGTGCCAGCAGCCCTGGGGACAGGGGGCTTGAGGGCTACACCTTC
j_gene: TRBJ1-1; d_gene: .; v_gene: TRBV27; abundance: .; CDR3aa: CASGPRRGAAFF; CDR3nt: TGTGCCAGCGGACCTCGTCGGGGTGCCGCTTTCTTT
j_gene: TRBJ1-1; d_gene: TRBD1; v_gene: TRBV5-1; abundance: .; CDR3aa: CASSLGGQMNTEAFF; CDR3nt: TGCGCCAGCAGCTTGGGGGGACAGATGAACACTGAAGCTTTCTTT
j_gene: TRBJ1-2; d_gene: TRBD1; v_gene: TRBV29-1; abundance: .; CDR3aa: CSVGQNRYGYTF; CDR3nt: TGCAGCGTGGGACAGAACCGCTATGGCTACACCTTC
j_gene: TRBJ2-5; d_gene: .; v_gene: TRBV7-2; abundance: .; CDR3aa: CASSLEGVGETQYF; CDR3nt: TGTGCCAGCAGCTTAGAGGGGGTCGGAGAGACCCAGTACTTC
j_gene: TRBJ2-3; d_gene: .; v_gene: TRBV7-8; abundance: .; CDR3aa: CASSPVVDTQYF; CDR3nt: TGTGCCAGCAGCCCCGTCGTGGATACGCAGTATTTT
j_gene: TRBJ2-3; d_gene: TRBD2; v_gene: TRBV7-2; abundance: .; CDR3aa: CASSPLGLAADTQYF; CDR3nt: TGTGCCAGCAGCCCTCTGGGACTAGCGGCAGATACGCAGTATTTT
j_gene: TRBJ1-5; d_gene: .; v_gene: TRBV19; abundance: .; CDR3aa: CASTYKGSNQPQHF; CDR3nt: TGTGCCAGTACCTATAAGGGGAGCAATCAGCCCCAGCATTTT
j_gene: TRBJ2-2; d_gene: TRBD2; v_gene: TRBV7-9; abundance: .; CDR3aa: CASSLVAGARTGELFF; CDR3nt: TGTGCCAGCAGCTTAGTAGCGGGAGCGAGGACCGGGGAGCTGTTTTTT
j_gene: TRBJ2-7; d_gene: TRBD1; v_gene: TRBV13; abundance: .; CDR3aa: CASSLRPDRGHQQYF; CDR3nt: TGTGCCAGCAGCTTGCGCCCGGACAGGGGGCATCAGCAGTACTTC
j_gene: TRBJ2-3; d_gene: .; v_gene: TRBV6-6; abundance: .; CDR3aa: CASSRLPPETDTQYF; CDR3nt: TGTGCCAGCAGCCGCCTCCCGCCTGAGACAGATACGCAGTATTTT
j_gene: TRBJ1-5; d_gene: .; v_gene: TRBV10-3; abundance: .; CDR3aa: CAIWTGGFNQPQHF; CDR3nt: TGTGCCATCTGGACGGGAGGGTTCAATCAGCCCCAGCATTTT
j_gene: TRBJ1-6; d_gene: .; v_gene: TRBV6-5; abundance: .; CDR3aa: CASSYLGESNSPLHF; CDR3nt: TGTGCCAGCAGTTACCTCGGGGAAAGTAATTCACCCCTCCACTTT
j_gene: TRBJ2-7; d_gene: TRBD2; v_gene: TRBV5-1; abundance: few; CDR3aa: CASSPGTSPEQYF; CDR3nt: TGCGCCAGCAGCCCCGGGACTAGTCCCGAGCAGTACTTC
j_gene: TRBJ2-3; d_gene: .; v_gene: TRBV29-1; abundance: .; CDR3aa: CSGLRGGRTDTQYF; CDR3nt: TGCAGCGGTTTGAGGGGAGGAAGGACAGATACGCAGTATTTT
j_gene: TRBJ2-1; d_gene: .; v_gene: TRBV6-2/TRBV6-3; abundance: .; CDR3aa: CASSIRLVIEQFF; CDR3nt: TGTGCCAGCAGTATCAGACTAGTAATTGAGCAGTTCTTC
j_gene: TRBJ2-7; d_gene: .; v_gene: TRBV6-5; abundance: .; CDR3aa: CASSYQGERPSYEQYF; CDR3nt: TGTGCCAGCAGTTACCAGGGTGAAAGACCCTCCTACGAGCAGTACTTC